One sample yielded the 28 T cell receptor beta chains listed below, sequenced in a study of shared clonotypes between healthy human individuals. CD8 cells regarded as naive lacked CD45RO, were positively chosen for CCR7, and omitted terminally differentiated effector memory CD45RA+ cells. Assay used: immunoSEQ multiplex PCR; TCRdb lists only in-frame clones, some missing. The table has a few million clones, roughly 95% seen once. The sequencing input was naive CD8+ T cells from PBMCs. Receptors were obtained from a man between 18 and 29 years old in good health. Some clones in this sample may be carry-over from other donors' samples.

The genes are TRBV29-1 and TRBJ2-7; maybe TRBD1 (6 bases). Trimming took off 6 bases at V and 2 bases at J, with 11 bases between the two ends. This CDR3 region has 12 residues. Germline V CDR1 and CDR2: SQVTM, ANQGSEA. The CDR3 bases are TGCAGCGTGACGACAGGAACCTACGAGCAGTACTTC. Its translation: CSVTTGTYEQYF.

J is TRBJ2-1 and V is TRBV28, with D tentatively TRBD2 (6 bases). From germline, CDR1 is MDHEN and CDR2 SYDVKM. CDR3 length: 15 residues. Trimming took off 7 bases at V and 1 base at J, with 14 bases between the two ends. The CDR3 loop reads CASTKLAGSYNEQFF. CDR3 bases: TGTGCCAGCACCAAATTGGCGGGATCCTACAATGAGCAGTTCTTC.

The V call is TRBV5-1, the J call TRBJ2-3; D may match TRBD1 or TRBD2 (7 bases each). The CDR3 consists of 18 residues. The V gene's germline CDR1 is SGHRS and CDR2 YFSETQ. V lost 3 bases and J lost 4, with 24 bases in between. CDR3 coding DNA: TGCGCCAGCAGCTACCCAGGGGGGGCCGTCGAAGTGCCAGATACGCAGTATTTT. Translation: CASSYPGGAVEVPDTQYF.

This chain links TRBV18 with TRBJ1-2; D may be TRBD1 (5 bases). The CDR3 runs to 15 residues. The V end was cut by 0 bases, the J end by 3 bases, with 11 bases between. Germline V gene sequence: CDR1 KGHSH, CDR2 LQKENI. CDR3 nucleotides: TGTGCCAGCTCACCACCGGCAGGGCTGCACTATGGCTACACCTTC. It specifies CASSPPAGLHYGYTF.

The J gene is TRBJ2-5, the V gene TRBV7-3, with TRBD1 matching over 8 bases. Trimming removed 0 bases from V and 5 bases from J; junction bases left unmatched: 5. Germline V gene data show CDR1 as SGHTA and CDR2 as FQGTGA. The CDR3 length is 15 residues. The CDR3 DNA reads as TGTGCCAGCAGCTTAACGTCAGGGGGCTATGAGACCCAGTACTTC. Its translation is CASSLTSGGYETQYF. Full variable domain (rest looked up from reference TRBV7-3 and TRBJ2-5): GAGVSQTPSNKVTEKGKYVELRCDPISGHTALYWYRQSLGQGPEFLIYFQGTGAADDSGLPNDRFFAVRPEGSVSTLKIQRTERGDSAVYLCASSLTSGGYETQYFGPGTRLLVL.

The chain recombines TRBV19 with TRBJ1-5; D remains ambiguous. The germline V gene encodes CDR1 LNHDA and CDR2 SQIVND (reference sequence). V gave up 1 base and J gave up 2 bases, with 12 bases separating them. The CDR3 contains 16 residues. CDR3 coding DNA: TGTGCCAGTAGTATAGGAGGACTTGGGGGCAATCAGCCCCAGCATTTT. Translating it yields CASSIGGLGGNQPQHF.

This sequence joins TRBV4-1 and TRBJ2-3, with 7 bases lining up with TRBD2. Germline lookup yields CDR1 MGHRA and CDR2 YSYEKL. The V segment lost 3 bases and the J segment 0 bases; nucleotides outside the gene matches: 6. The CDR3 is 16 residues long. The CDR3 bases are TGCGCCAGCAGCCACCCGCGGGACTACAGCACAGATACGCAGTATTTT. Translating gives CASSHPRDYSTDTQYF.

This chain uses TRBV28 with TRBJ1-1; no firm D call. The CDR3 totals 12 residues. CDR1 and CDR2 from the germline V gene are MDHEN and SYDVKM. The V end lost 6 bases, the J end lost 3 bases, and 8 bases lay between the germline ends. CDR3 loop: CASRPWDTEAFF. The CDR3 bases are TGTGCCAGCAGGCCCTGGGACACTGAAGCTTTCTTT.

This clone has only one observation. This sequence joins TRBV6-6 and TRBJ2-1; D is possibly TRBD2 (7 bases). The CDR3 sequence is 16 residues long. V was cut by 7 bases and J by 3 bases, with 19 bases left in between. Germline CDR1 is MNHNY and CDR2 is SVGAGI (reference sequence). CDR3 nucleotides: TGTGCCAGCATCTCCCAGGGGCTAGCGGTCTACAATGAGCAGTTCTTC. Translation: CASISQGLAVYNEQFF.

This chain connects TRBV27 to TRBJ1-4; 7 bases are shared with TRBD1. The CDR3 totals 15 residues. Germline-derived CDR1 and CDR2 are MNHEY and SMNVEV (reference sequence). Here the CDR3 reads CARQGRTQRREKLFF. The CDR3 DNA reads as TGTGCAAGACAGGGTAGGACCCAACGTAGAGAAAAACTGTTTTTT.

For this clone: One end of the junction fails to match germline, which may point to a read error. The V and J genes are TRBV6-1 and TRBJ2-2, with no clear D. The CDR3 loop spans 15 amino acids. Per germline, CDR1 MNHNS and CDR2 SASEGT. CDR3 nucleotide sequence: TGTGCCATCAGTGAGGACCAGAAATTCACCGGGGAGCTGTTTTTT. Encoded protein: CAISEDQKFTGELFF.

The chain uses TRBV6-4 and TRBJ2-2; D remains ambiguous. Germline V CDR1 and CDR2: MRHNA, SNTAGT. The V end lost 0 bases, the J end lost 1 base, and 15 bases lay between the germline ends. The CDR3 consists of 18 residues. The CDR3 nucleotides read TGTGCCAGCAGTGACTCGACGTTTTGGCAGCGGAACACCGGGGAGCTGTTTTTT. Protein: CASSDSTFWQRNTGELFF.

CDR3 amino acids: CASSVVPAGAYEQYF. The CDR3 DNA is TGTGCCAGCAGCGTAGTGCCAGCGGGAGCCTACGAGCAGTACTTC. The genes are TRBV9 and TRBJ2-7, with 8 bases fitting TRBD2. The CDR3 is made up of 15 amino acids. Per the germline V gene, CDR1 is SGDLS and CDR2 is YYNGEE. V gave up 0 bases and J gave up 2 bases; unmatched junction bases: 4. Together with reference TRBV9 and TRBJ2-7, the CDR3 gives the full variable domain: DSGVTQTPKHLITATGQRVTLRCSPRSGDLSVYWYQQSLDQGLQFLIQYYNGEERAKGNILERFSAQQFPDLHSELNLSSLELGDSALYFCASSVVPAGAYEQYFGPGTRLTVT.

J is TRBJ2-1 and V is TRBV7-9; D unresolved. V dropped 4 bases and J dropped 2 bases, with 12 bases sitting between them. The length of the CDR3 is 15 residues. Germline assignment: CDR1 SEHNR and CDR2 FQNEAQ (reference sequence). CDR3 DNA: TGTGCCAGCAGCTCCGGTGGGCTACCCTACAATGAGCAGTTCTTC. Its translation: CASSSGGLPYNEQFF.

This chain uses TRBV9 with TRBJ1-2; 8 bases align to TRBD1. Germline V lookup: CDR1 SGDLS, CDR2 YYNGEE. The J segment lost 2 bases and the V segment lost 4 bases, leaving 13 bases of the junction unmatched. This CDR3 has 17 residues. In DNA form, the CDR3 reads TGTGCCAGCAGCCCTAGGACAGGGACAATCCCAAACTATGGCTACACCTTC. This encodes CASSPRTGTIPNYGYTF. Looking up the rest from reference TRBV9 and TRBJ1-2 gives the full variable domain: DSGVTQTPKHLITATGQRVTLRCSPRSGDLSVYWYQQSLDQGLQFLIQYYNGEERAKGNILERFSAQQFPDLHSELNLSSLELGDSALYFCASSPRTGTIPNYGYTFGSGTRLTVV.

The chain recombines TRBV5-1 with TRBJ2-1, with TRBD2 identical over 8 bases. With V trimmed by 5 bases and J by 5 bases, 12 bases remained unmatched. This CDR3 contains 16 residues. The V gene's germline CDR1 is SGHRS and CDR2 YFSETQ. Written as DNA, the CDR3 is TGCGCCAGCAGTCTTCTCGGGGGGGAGGCCCACAATGAGCAGTTCTTC. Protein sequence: CASSLLGGEAHNEQFF. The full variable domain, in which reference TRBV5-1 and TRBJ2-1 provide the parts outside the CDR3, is KAGVTQTPRYLIKTRGQQVTLSCSPISGHRSVSWYQQTPGQGLQFLFEYFSETQRNKGNFPGRFSGRQFSNSRSEMNVSTLELGDSALYLCASSLLGGEAHNEQFFGPGTRLTVL.

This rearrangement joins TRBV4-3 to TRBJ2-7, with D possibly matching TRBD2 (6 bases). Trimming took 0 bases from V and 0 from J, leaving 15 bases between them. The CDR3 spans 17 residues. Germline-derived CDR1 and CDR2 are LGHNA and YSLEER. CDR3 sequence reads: CASSQEVAGLVSYEQYF. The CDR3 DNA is TGCGCCAGCAGCCAAGAGGTGGCGGGGTTGGTCTCCTACGAGCAGTACTTC.

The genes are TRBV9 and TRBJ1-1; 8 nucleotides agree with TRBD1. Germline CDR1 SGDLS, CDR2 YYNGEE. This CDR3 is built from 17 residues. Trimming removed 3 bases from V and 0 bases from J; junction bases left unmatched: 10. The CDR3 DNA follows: TGTGCCAGCAGCGCAGACAGGGGTCTACTCATGAACACTGAAGCTTTCTTT. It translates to CASSADRGLLMNTEAFF.

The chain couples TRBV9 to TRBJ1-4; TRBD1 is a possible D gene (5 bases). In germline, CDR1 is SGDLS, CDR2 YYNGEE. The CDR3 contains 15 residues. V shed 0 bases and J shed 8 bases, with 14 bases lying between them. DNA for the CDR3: TGTGCCAGCAGCGTAGCCGAGGGGCAGTACGAAAAACTGTTTTTT. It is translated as CASSVAEGQYEKLFF.

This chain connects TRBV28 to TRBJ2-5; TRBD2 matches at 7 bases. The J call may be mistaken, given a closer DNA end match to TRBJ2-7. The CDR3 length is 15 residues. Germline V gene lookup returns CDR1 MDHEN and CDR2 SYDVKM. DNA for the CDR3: TGTGCCAGCAGTCCCCGAGGGAGGGCATCCTACGAGCAGTACTTC. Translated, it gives CASSPRGRASYEQYF.

The CDR3 spells CASSLGTGAGTEAFF. The CDR3 nucleotides read TGTGCCAGCAGTTTAGGAACAGGGGCGGGCACTGAAGCTTTCTTT. The rearrangement links TRBV27 to TRBJ1-1, with 7 nucleotides matching TRBD1. Looked up from germline, CDR1 is MNHEY and CDR2 is SMNVEV (reference sequence). V shed 2 bases and J 4 bases; nucleotides not matched to a gene: 7. The CDR3 totals 15 residues.

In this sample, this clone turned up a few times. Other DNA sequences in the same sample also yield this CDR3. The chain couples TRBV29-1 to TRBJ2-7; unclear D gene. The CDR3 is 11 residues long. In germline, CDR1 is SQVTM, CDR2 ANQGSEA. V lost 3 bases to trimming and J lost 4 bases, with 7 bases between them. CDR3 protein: CSVDDSYEQYF. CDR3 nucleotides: TGCAGCGTTGATGACTCATACGAGCAGTACTTC.

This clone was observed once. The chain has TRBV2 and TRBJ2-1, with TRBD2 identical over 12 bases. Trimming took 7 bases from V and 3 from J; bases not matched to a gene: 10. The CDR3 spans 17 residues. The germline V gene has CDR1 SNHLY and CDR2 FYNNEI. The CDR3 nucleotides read TGTGCCAGCACCTTTGTGACTAGCGGGAGTGTCTACAATGAGCAGTTCTTC. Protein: CASTFVTSGSVYNEQFF. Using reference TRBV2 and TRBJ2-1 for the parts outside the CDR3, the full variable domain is EPEVTQTPSHQVTQMGQEVILRCVPISNHLYFYWYRQILGQKVEFLVSFYNNEISEKSEIFDDQFSVERPDGSNFTLKIRSTKLEDSAMYFCASTFVTSGSVYNEQFFGPGTRLTVL.

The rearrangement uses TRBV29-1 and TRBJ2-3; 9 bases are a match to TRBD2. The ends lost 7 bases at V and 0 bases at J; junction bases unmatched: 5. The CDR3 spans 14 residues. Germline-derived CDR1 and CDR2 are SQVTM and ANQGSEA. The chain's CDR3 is CSAGGLASTDTQYF. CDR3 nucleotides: TGCAGCGCCGGGGGACTAGCTAGCACAGATACGCAGTATTTT.

In nucleotides, the CDR3 is TGTGCCAGCAGCTATGACAACGCCTACGAGCAGTACTTC. Protein sequence: CASSYDNAYEQYF. The chain recombines TRBV5-4 with TRBJ2-7; no definite D call. The germline V and J ends were trimmed by 3 bases and 2 bases, with 9 bases remaining between them. This CDR3 contains 13 residues. Germline loops: CDR1 SGHNT, CDR2 YYREEE (reference sequence).

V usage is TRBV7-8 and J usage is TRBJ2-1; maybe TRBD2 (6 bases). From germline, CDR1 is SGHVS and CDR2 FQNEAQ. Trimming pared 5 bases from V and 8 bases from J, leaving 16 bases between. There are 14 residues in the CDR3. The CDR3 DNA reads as TGTGCCAGCAGCCACGGGAGTTCGCTCCATGAGCAGTTCTTC. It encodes CASSHGSSLHEQFF.

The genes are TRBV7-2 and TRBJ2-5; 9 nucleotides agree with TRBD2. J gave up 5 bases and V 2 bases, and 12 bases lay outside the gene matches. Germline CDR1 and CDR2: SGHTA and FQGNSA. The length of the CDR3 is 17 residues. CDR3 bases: TGTGCCAGCAGCTTATCGATAGCGGGAGACCCGAGGGAGACCCAGTACTTC. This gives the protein CASSLSIAGDPRETQYF.

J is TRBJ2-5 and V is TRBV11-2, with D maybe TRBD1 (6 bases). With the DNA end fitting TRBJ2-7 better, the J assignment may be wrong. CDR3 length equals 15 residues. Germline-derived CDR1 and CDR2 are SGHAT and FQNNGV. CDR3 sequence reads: CASSLEAPRGYEQYF. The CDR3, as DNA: TGTGCCAGCAGCTTAGAGGCGCCCAGGGGCTACGAGCAGTACTTC.